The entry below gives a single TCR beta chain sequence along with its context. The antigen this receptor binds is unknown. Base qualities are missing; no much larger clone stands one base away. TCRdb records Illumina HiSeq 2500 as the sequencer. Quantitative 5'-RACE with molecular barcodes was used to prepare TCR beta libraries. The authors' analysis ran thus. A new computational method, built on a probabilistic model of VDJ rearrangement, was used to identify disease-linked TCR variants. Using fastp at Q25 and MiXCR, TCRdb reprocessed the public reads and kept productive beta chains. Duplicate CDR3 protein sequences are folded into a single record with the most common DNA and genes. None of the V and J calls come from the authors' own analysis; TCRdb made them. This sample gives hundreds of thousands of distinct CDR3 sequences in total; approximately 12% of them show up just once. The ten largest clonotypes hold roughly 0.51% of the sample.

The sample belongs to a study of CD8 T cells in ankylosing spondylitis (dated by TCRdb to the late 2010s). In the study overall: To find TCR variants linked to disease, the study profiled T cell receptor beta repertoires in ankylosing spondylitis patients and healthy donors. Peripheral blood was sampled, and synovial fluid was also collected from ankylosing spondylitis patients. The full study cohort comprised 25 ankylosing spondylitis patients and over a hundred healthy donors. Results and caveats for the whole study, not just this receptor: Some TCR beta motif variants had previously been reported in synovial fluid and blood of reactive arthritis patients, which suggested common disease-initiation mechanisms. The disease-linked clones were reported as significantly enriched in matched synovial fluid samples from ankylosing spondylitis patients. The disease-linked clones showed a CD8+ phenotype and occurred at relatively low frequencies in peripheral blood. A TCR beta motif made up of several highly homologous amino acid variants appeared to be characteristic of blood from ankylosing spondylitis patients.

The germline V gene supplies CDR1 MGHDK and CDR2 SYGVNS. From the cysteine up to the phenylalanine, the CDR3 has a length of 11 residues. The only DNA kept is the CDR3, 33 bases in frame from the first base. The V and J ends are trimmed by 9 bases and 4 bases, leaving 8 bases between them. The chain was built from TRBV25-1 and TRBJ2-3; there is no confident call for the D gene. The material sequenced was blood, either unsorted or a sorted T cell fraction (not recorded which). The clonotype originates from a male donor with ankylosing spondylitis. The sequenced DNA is TGTGCCAGTGCATCCGCAGATACGCAGTATTTT. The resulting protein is CASASADTQYF. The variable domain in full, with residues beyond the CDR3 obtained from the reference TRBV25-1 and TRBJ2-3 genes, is EADIYQTPRYLVIGTGKKITLECSQTMGHDKMYWYQQDPGMELHLIHYSYGVNSTEKGDLSSESTVSRIRTEHFPLTLESARPSHTSQYLCASASADTQYFGPGTRLTVL.